The clone carrying this T cell receptor beta chain was found a few times. This sample was included in a study of blood T cell repertoires in COVID-19. Study summary: The study drew acute and convalescent COVID-19 samples from the United States, Italy and Spain. From T cells, B-cell-depleted T cells, or PBMCs came the material, which was cDNA or gDNA.

Per the study methods: For nucleated cells, counts were estimated from reference gene primer amplification. Produced via immunoSEQ multiplex PCR; TCRdb's table is partial and in-frame only. V, J and clone size are those of that table, while D and trimming were read from the DNA. The sample comprises about 100,000 clones, around four fifths of which are singletons, and less than 35% rests with the top ten. This CDR3 is 13 amino acids long. Germline CDR1 is SNHLY and CDR2 is FYNNEI. Trimming cost V 3 bases and J 1 base, with 7 bases left between them. Sequencing input: peripheral blood. The chain recombines TRBV2 with TRBJ2-7; D is unresolved. The clonotype was recovered from a man in his 70s with active or convalescent COVID-19. CDR3 amino acids: CASSDALSYEQYF. The CDR3 nucleotides are TGTGCCAGCAGTGACGCACTTTCCTACGAGCAGTACTTC. Variable domain in full (rest from reference TRBV2 and TRBJ2-7): EPEVTQTPSHQVTQMGQEVILRCVPISNHLYFYWYRQILGQKVEFLVSFYNNEISEKSEIFDDQFSVERPDGSNFTLKIRSTKLEDSAMYFCASSDALSYEQYFGPGTRLTVT.